This T cell receptor (beta chain) appears in the sequencing data of a study of control samples from healthy donors and cancer patients. Libraries were prepared by immunoSEQ multiplex PCR; TCRdb keeps only in-frame clonotypes and omits some of them. The table has around 110,000 clones, 93% seen once. Trimming pared 1 base from V and 3 bases from J, leaving 15 bases between. This CDR3 contains 16 residues. The V gene's germline CDR1 is MNHNS and CDR2 SASEGT. The J gene is TRBJ1-2, the V gene TRBV6-1; D call uncertain. Sequencing used blood. The sequence was obtained from a man aged 25 to 40 in good health. CDR3 DNA sequence: TGTGCCAGCAGTGAAGGGATGACACCTTACTACTATGGCTACACCTTC. As protein: CASSEGMTPYYYGYTF.